The sequence of this TCR beta chain was determined in a study of metastatic and nonmetastatic thyroid tumors. The J segment lost 3 bases and the V segment lost 6 bases, leaving 3 bases of the junction unmatched. There are 13 residues in the CDR3. CDR1 MNHEY and CDR2 SMNVEV come from the germline V gene (reference sequence). TCRdb called clones again from the PCR reads with MiXCR. Of some 25,000 clones listed, roughly a fifth were seen once; the top ten hold around 6.9%. All patients reached thyroid surgery having received no treatment beforehand. This clone showed up many times. The chain uses TRBV27 and TRBJ1-2, with TRBD1 matching 8 bases. The TCR comes from a female donor with papillary thyroid cancer or a benign thyroid nodule (not recorded which). Some clones in this sample may be carry-over from other donors' samples. Sequenced: blood. The CDR3 sequence: CASSPDRDYGYTF. The CDR3 nucleotides read TGTGCCAGCAGCCCGGACAGGGACTATGGCTACACCTTC.